This T cell receptor (beta chain) originates from a study of CD8 T cells in ankylosing spondylitis. Study-wide results and limits: Previously reported in reactive arthritis synovial fluid and blood were some of the motif variants. Ankylosing spondylitis blood appeared to carry a characteristic TCR beta motif of fewer than 10 highly homologous variants.

CDR1 is SQVTM, CDR2 ANQGSEA, per germline. The CDR3 has 14 amino acids. V lost 4 bases to trimming and J lost 6 bases; unmatched junction nucleotides: 7. MiXCR was run by TCRdb on the 5' RACE reads, yielding one entry per CDR3 protein. This table holds approximately 140,000 distinct CDR3 sequences, roughly 15% found once. This clonotype was picked up many times. Antigen specificity is unknown. What was sequenced was blood, either unsorted or a sorted T cell fraction (not recorded which). The clonotype was recovered from a male donor with ankylosing spondylitis. The genes are TRBV29-1 and TRBJ2-2, with 8 bases identical to TRBD1. CDR3 loop: CSVGTGQRSGELFF. CDR3 DNA sequence: TGCAGCGTTGGGACAGGGCAAAGATCCGGGGAGCTGTTTTTT.